These 26 T cell receptor beta chains were sequenced from one sample in a study of control samples from healthy donors and cancer patients. The method was immunoSEQ multiplex PCR; TCRdb's version includes in-frame clones alone and lacks a portion of them. Found here are more than 85,000 clones, just over 90% of them singletons; the top ten hold over 2%. The specimen sequenced was blood. The receptors here all came from a woman under 30 in good health.

The CDR3 loop is CASSLNQGTEAFF. CDR3 coding DNA: TGTGCCAGCAGTTTAAACCAGGGTACTGAAGCTTTCTTT. V and J are TRBV12-3 or TRBV12-4 and TRBJ1-1, with D possibly being TRBD1 (5 bases). Trimming removed 2 bases at V and 5 bases at J, with 9 bases between. This CDR3 has 13 amino acids.

The CDR3 spells CASSASGQDQETQYF. CDR3 sequence (DNA): TGTGCCAGCAGTGCCTCGGGACAAGACCAAGAGACCCAGTACTTC. The chain combines TRBV28 with TRBJ2-5; D perhaps matches TRBD1 (6 bases). The CDR3 is 15 amino acids. The V and J ends lost 5 bases and 0 bases respectively, with 13 bases between them. Germline V gene lookup returns CDR1 MDHEN and CDR2 SYDVKM.

The chain uses TRBV14 and TRBJ1-1; tentative D call: TRBD1 (5 bases). The CDR3 totals 13 residues. Germline CDR1 and CDR2: SGHDN and FVKESK. V was clipped by 6 bases and J by 5 bases, with 13 bases between them. The CDR3 DNA reads TGTGCCAGCAGTCTGGCAGGGTGGACTGAAGCTTTCTTT. Translated: CASSLAGWTEAFF.

The chain combines TRBV10-3 with TRBJ2-7; 8 bases agree with TRBD1. The CDR3 spans 14 residues. Germline V gene lookup returns CDR1 ENHRY and CDR2 SYGVKD. The CDR3 sequence is CASKGPGQDHEQYF. CDR3 bases: TGTGCTTCCAAAGGACCGGGACAGGACCACGAGCAGTACTTC.

V gene TRBV7-2 combines with J gene TRBJ2-3; 7 bases align to TRBD2. The junction had 7 bases not matched to a gene; V was cut back by 3 bases and J by 1 base. CDR1 is SGHTA, CDR2 FQGNSA, per germline. This CDR3 is built from 16 residues. The CDR3 here is CASSFLRTSGTDTQYF. CDR3 coding DNA: TGTGCCAGCAGCTTCCTAAGGACTAGTGGCACAGATACGCAGTATTTT.

This rearrangement joins TRBV6-1 to TRBJ1-5; no clear D. Looked up from germline, CDR1 is MNHNS and CDR2 is SASEGT. CDR3 length: 16 amino acids. Trimming removed 4 bases at V and 5 bases at J, with 18 bases between. This CDR3 reads CASSAEPWQSDQPQHF. CDR3 nucleotide sequence: TGTGCCAGCAGTGCGGAGCCGTGGCAGAGTGATCAGCCCCAGCATTTT.

V gene TRBV10-3 combines with J gene TRBJ1-1; the D is unclear. Trimming took 4 bases from V and 5 from J, leaving 17 bases between them. Germline assignment: CDR1 ENHRY and CDR2 SYGVKD. The CDR3 covers 15 residues. The CDR3 nucleotides are TGTGCCATCAGTGTCCCGACATCCGAAGGGACTGAAGCTTTCTTT. It translates to CAISVPTSEGTEAFF.

V and J are TRBV30 and TRBJ1-1, with 7 bases matching TRBD1. Germline-derived CDR1 and CDR2 are GTSNPN and SVGIG (reference sequence). V dropped 2 bases and J dropped 2; count of bases not matched to a gene: 8. There are 15 residues in the CDR3. The CDR3 spells CAWSPPGTANTEAFF. The CDR3 DNA reads TGTGCCTGGAGTCCACCGGGGACAGCTAACACTGAAGCTTTCTTT.

This chain links TRBV5-4 with TRBJ2-2, with D perhaps assigned TRBD1 or TRBD2 (6 bases each). The CDR3 has 17 amino acids. Deletions cut 0 bases from V and 3 bases from J, with 15 bases between. Germline V gives CDR1 SGHNT, CDR2 YYREEE (reference sequence). CDR3 sequence (DNA): TGTGCCAGCAGCTTGGATCAGGGGAGGAGTTACACCGGGGAGCTGTTTTTT. Its translation: CASSLDQGRSYTGELFF.

The V call is TRBV19, the J call TRBJ2-5; D could derive from TRBD1 or TRBD2 (5 bases each). The germline V gene has CDR1 LNHDA and CDR2 SQIVND (reference sequence). Deletions cut 5 bases from V and 1 base from J, with 8 bases between. The CDR3 is 13 amino acids. CDR3 region: CASSEGRQETQYF. The CDR3 region has the DNA TGTGCCAGTAGTGAGGGGCGCCAAGAGACCCAGTACTTC. Full variable domain (remainder filled in from reference TRBV19 and TRBJ2-5): DGGITQSPKYLFRKEGQNVTLSCEQNLNHDAMYWYRQDPGQGLRLIYYSQIVNDFQKGDIAEGYSVSREKKESFPLTVTSAQKNPTAFYLCASSEGRQETQYFGPGTRLLVL.

The rearrangement joins TRBV5-6 to TRBJ1-6; D remains ambiguous. The length of the CDR3 is 13 residues. Germline assignment: CDR1 SGHDT and CDR2 YYEEEE. V lost 4 bases and J lost 6, with 8 bases in between. CDR3 bases: TGTGCCAGCAGCCGAGGGAGTAATTCACCCCTCCACTTT. Residues: CASSRGSNSPLHF.

The chain carries TRBV19 and TRBJ1-1, with D hard to call. Germline CDR1 LNHDA, CDR2 SQIVND (reference sequence). Deletions cut 0 bases from V and 4 bases from J, with 12 bases between. The CDR3 spans 15 residues. CDR3 in amino acids: CASSIEGIGSTEAFF. The CDR3 DNA sequence: TGTGCCAGTAGTATAGAAGGTATAGGGTCCACTGAAGCTTTCTTT.

J is TRBJ1-2 and V is TRBV28, with D perhaps TRBD1 (5 bases). Germline CDR1 is MDHEN and CDR2 is SYDVKM. The CDR3 sequence is 13 residues long. V shed 5 bases and J shed 3 bases, with 10 bases lying between them. The CDR3 is CASSPRQYYGYTF. As DNA, the CDR3 is TGTGCCAGCAGTCCCCGACAGTACTATGGCTACACCTTC.

This chain connects TRBV5-4 to TRBJ2-7; D may be TRBD1 (5 bases). V lost 1 base to trimming and J lost 2 bases, with 7 bases between them. Germline assignment: CDR1 SGHNT and CDR2 YYREEE (reference sequence). This CDR3 region has 13 residues. Written as DNA, the CDR3 is TGTGCCAGCAGCTTGCCAGGGACCTACGAGCAGTACTTC. Translating it yields CASSLPGTYEQYF.

The chain joins TRBV27 to TRBJ2-7, with a possible D match to TRBD2 (5 bases). Germline V gives CDR1 MNHEY, CDR2 SMNVEV (reference sequence). Trimming removed 3 bases from V and 3 bases from J, with 9 bases in between. This CDR3 region has 13 residues. CDR3 DNA: TGTGCCAGCAGTTTCGGGGAAATCTACGAGCAGTACTTC. It specifies CASSFGEIYEQYF.

The chain joins TRBV9 to TRBJ1-5; 7 bases align to TRBD1. This CDR3 has 15 amino acids. Trimming at V came to 3 bases and at J to 0 bases, leaving 3 bases not matched to a gene. Germline lookup yields CDR1 SGDLS and CDR2 YYNGEE. The CDR3 region is CASSGGQNSNQPQHF. The CDR3 nucleotides are TGTGCCAGCAGCGGGGGACAGAATAGCAATCAGCCCCAGCATTTT.

The chain combines TRBV25-1 with TRBJ2-1, with no clear D. V shed 7 bases and J shed 5 bases, with 6 bases lying between them. CDR3 size: 11 residues. Germline assignment: CDR1 MGHDK and CDR2 SYGVNS. CDR3 region: CASTAHNEQFF. CDR3 DNA: TGTGCCAGCACCGCGCACAATGAGCAGTTCTTC. Together with reference TRBV25-1 and TRBJ2-1, the CDR3 gives the full variable domain: EADIYQTPRYLVIGTGKKITLECSQTMGHDKMYWYQQDPGMELHLIHYSYGVNSTEKGDLSSESTVSRIRTEHFPLTLESARPSHTSQYLCASTAHNEQFFGPGTRLTVL.

V usage is TRBV3-1 (or the pseudogene TRBV3-2) and J usage is TRBJ1-1; D is possibly TRBD1 (6 bases). CDR1 is LGHDT and CDR2 is YNNKEL in the germline V gene (reference sequence). V was pared by 7 bases and J by 0 bases, with 15 bases between. The CDR3 runs to 15 residues. The CDR3 DNA sequence: TGTGCCAGCACCAACACACAGGGCATGAACACTGAAGCTTTCTTT. Its translation is CASTNTQGMNTEAFF.

This chain links TRBV27 with TRBJ2-5; TRBD2 might be the D (5 bases). V was shortened by 5 bases and J by 0 bases, with 10 bases between the two germline ends. The CDR3 has 14 residues. In germline, CDR1 is MNHEY, CDR2 SMNVEV (reference sequence). The CDR3 is CASSHSGNQETQYF. For the CDR3, the DNA is TGTGCCAGCAGTCACTCCGGGAACCAAGAGACCCAGTACTTC.

This clone was seen just once. The chain links TRBV19 to TRBJ2-7; D is perhaps TRBD1 or TRBD2 (6 bases each). Trimming left V 5 bases short and J 3 bases short, with 20 bases between. The V gene's germline CDR1 is LNHDA and CDR2 SQIVND (reference sequence). CDR3 length: 16 amino acids. The CDR3 DNA reads TGTGCCAGTAGTCGACTGGGGGGCTCCACGAACTACGAGCAGTACTTC. This translates into CASSRLGGSTNYEQYF.

This clone was detected once. The chain uses TRBV6-5 and TRBJ2-7; D possibly corresponds to TRBD1 (6 bases). Trimming removed 5 bases from V and 2 bases from J, with 13 bases in between. This CDR3 region has 14 residues. The germline V gene encodes CDR1 MNHEY and CDR2 SVGAGI. CDR3 DNA sequence: TGTGCCAGCAGTATTGGACAGCAGACCTACGAGCAGTACTTC. Translation gives CASSIGQQTYEQYF.

This chain links TRBV4-2 with TRBJ1-6; D is perhaps TRBD1 (6 bases). Deletions cut 2 bases from V and 3 bases from J, with 11 bases between. In germline, CDR1 is LGHNA, CDR2 YNFKEQ. This CDR3 has 16 residues. The CDR3 DNA reads as TGTGCCAGCAGCCAAAACGGACAGTACTATAATTCACCCCTCCACTTT. Its protein is CASSQNGQYYNSPLHF.

The rearrangement joins TRBV27 to TRBJ2-1; 10 nucleotides agree with TRBD2. With 1 base clipped from V and 3 bases from J, the junction kept 12 bases outside the gene matches. Germline V gene lookup returns CDR1 MNHEY and CDR2 SMNVEV (reference sequence). The CDR3 sequence is 19 residues long. DNA for the CDR3: TGTGCCAGCAGTTTATTGGTTCTAGCGGGGGCCTACCACTACAATGAGCAGTTCTTC. It encodes CASSLLVLAGAYHYNEQFF.

The chain employs TRBV6-5 and TRBJ2-5; 7 nucleotides match TRBD2. The germline CDR1 and CDR2 sequences are MNHEY and SVGAGI. After removal of 2 bases from V and 5 bases from J, the junction contained 8 bases not matched to a gene. The length of the CDR3 is 15 residues. The DNA of the CDR3 is TGTGCCAGCAGTTACCGCACTTCGCGGGGGGAGACCCAGTACTTC. It is translated as CASSYRTSRGETQYF.

The CDR3, as DNA: TGCAGCACCCCTGGGGGGGGCTTGAGGAATGAGCAGTTCTTC. This translates into CSTPGGGLRNEQFF. The J gene is TRBJ2-1, the V gene TRBV29-1, with D maybe TRBD2 (7 bases). The CDR3 spans 14 residues. Trimming shortened V by 8 bases and J by 7 bases, and 21 bases separated the two germline ends. Germline V CDR1 and CDR2: SQVTM, ANQGSEA.

This sequence joins TRBV11-3 and TRBJ1-6, with 7 bases that match TRBD1. The CDR3 covers 17 residues. Trimming at V came to 4 bases and at J to 1 base, leaving 7 bases not matched to a gene. Germline V gene lookup returns CDR1 SGHNT and CDR2 YENEEA. In nucleotides, the CDR3 is TGTGCCAGCAGCTCCACAGGGGTAGGATCCTATAATTCACCCCTCCACTTT. Its translation: CASSSTGVGSYNSPLHF.